This T cell receptor beta chain was identified in a study of cytomegalovirus exposure and HLA in healthy donors. The primer mix had 60 Vbeta and 13 Jbeta primers. Method: immunoSEQ multiplex PCR; TCRdb's copy keeps in-frame clones and lacks some. The sample gives 85,000 to 100,000 clones, roughly 63% of which show up once; roughly 6.3% is in the top ten. Germline-derived CDR1 and CDR2 are LNHDA and SQIVND (reference sequence). V was pared by 4 bases and J by 3 bases, with 13 bases between. There are 15 residues in the CDR3. The sequenced sample consisted of PBMCs. This sequence originates from a woman younger than 45 in good health and CMV-seronegative. The chain recombines TRBV19 with TRBJ2-1; D is perhaps TRBD1 (7 bases). CDR3 protein: CASSTGQGGYNEQFF. The CDR3, as DNA: TGTGCCAGTAGTACCGGGCAGGGGGGCTACAATGAGCAGTTCTTC.